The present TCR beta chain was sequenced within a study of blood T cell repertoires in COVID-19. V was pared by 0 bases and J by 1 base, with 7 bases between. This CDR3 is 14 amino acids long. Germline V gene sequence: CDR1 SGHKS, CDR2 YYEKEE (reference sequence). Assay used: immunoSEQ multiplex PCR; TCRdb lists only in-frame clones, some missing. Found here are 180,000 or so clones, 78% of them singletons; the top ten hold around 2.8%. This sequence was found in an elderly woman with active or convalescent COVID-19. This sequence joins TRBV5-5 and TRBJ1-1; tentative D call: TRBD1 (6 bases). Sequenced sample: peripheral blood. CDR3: CASSLVGQNTEAFF. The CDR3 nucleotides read TGTGCCAGCAGCTTGGTGGGACAGAACACTGAAGCTTTCTTT.